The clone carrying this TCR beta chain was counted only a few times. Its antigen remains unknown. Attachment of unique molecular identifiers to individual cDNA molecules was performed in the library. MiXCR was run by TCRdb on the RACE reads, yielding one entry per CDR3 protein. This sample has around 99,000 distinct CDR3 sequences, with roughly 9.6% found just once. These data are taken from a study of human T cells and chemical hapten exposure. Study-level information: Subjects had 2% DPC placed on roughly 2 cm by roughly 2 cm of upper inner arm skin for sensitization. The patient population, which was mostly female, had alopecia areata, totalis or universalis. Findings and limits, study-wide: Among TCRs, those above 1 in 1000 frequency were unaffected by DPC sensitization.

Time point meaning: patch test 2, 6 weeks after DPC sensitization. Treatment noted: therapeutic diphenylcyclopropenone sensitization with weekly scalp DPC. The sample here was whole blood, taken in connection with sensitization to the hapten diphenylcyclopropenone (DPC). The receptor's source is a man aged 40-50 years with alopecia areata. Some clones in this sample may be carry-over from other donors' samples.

The CDR3 DNA reads TGCGCCAGCAGCCCGGGACTAGCGGGAGAATCCTACAATGAGCAGTTCTTC. This encodes CASSPGLAGESYNEQFF. The gene calls are TRBV4-3 and TRBJ2-1; 14 bases are a match to TRBD2. This CDR3 has 17 residues. Looked up from germline, CDR1 is LGHNA and CDR2 is YSLEER. V lost 4 bases to trimming and J lost 1 base; unmatched junction nucleotides: 3.